Below are 14 T cell receptor delta chains sequenced from a single sample in a study of gamma-delta T cells after stem cell transplantation (dated by TCRdb to the mid-2010s). The library was produced with RT-PCR. Sequencer: Illumina MiSeq. For TCRdb, the public reads were processed anew by CATT, and duplicate DNA sequences were folded into one row. The sample includes 15,000 to 18,000 delta-chain clones, with 9% to 9.5% observed a single time. The ten largest clones take up around 64% of the sample. Specimen: gamma-delta T cells. The receptors shown here come from a human donor. It is not recorded whose cells these are; they may come from a transplant donor.

A remark on this clone: TCRdb pairs this DNA with a much larger clone's protein that differs at residue 5, likely a read error; the protein shown was translated from the DNA. The chain combines TRDV1 with TRDJ3; 8 bases match TRDD3. The germline gives CDR1 TSWWSYY, CDR2 QGS. V lost 5 bases and J lost 0; bases outside the gene matches: 9. The CDR3 spans 19 residues. The CDR3 bases are TGTGCTCTTGGGAAAAGAAGAGGGGATACCTCCTGGGACACCCGACAGATGTTTTTC. Protein product: CALGKRRGDTSWDTRQMFF.

This clone was detected a few times. TCRdb's protein for this DNA is that of a much larger clone and differs from the translation at residue 14, likely a read error; the protein shown is the DNA translation. V and J are TRDV2 and TRDJ1; the D is unclear. The CDR3 is 16 residues long. Per germline, CDR1 GEAIGNYY and CDR2 EKD. CDR3 in amino acids: CACDTVTRQGTDKPIF. The DNA for the CDR3 is TGTGCCTGTGACACCGTGACCCGGCAGGGTACCGATAAACCCATCTTT.

V and J are TRDV2 and TRDJ1; the match to TRDD3 covers 11 bases. Trimming removed 0 bases from V and 0 bases from J; junction bases left unmatched: 14. The CDR3 loop spans 20 amino acids. Germline CDR1 reads GEAIGNYY; CDR2 reads EKD. CDR3 in DNA: TGTGCCTGTGACACCGGTTTGGGGGATACGCCTTGCGATGACACCGATAAACTCATCTTT. This translates into CACDTGLGDTPCDDTDKLIF.

The gene calls are TRDV2 and TRDJ1; 9 positions match TRDD3. The CDR3 totals 20 residues. Trimming cost V 3 bases and J 0 bases; bases outside gene matches: 19. Germline CDR1 reads GEAIGNYY; CDR2 reads EKD. CDR3 amino acids: CACDQLKDWGREGDTDKLIF. Here the CDR3 DNA reads TGTGCCTGTGACCAACTCAAGGACTGGGGGAGAGAAGGGGACACCGATAAACTCATCTTT.

This clone appeared a few times. A read error likely explains why the TCRdb protein, taken from a much larger clone, differs from this DNA's translation at residue 12; the protein shown is translated from the DNA. Distinct nucleotide sequences in the sample also encode this CDR3. V is TRDV2 and J is TRDJ1, with 7 bases lining up with TRDD3. J was trimmed by 11 bases and V by 0 bases; bases with no gene match: 14. From germline, CDR1 is GEAIGNYY and CDR2 EKD. CDR3 length: 15 residues. The CDR3 loop is CACDTVLGQVDHLIF. CDR3 in DNA: TGTGCCTGTGACACCGTACTGGGGCAAGTGGATCACCTCATCTTT.

This clone was observed a few times. TCRdb's listed protein matches a much larger clone and diverges from this DNA's translation at residue 7, likely through a read error; the protein shown comes from the DNA. Here the CDR3 reads CACDTLELLGDTTDKLIF. The CDR3 nucleotides are TGTGCCTGTGACACCCTAGAATTACTGGGGGATACGACCGATAAACTCATCTTT. V and J are TRDV2 and TRDJ1, with 13 bases fitting TRDD3. Losses at the gene ends were 0 bases for V and 2 bases for J; bases not matched to a gene: 8. The CDR3 spans 18 residues. CDR1 and CDR2 from the germline V gene are GEAIGNYY and EKD.

This clone was seen only a few times. This chain links TRDV2 with TRDJ1, with D maybe TRDD3 (5 bases). Germline loops: CDR1 GEAIGNYY, CDR2 EKD. Deletions cut 3 bases from V and 10 bases from J, with 38 bases between. The CDR3 is 20 amino acids. CDR3 amino acids: CACDLLVVPMHPSVLGGLIF. In DNA form, the CDR3 reads TGTGCCTGTGACCTACTGGTGGTTCCGATGCACCCCTCCGTCTTAGGCGGACTCATCTTT.

Remarks on this clone: The protein recorded in TCRdb matches a much larger clone and deviates from this DNA's translation at residue 14, suggesting a read error; the protein here is obtained by translating the DNA. The V gene is TRDV3, the J gene TRDJ1, with 12 nucleotides matching TRDD3. In germline, CDR1 is TVYSNPD, CDR2 GDNSRS (reference sequence). This CDR3 spans 17 amino acids. The CDR3 DNA follows: TGCGCCTTTAGTGACCTACTGGGGGATACCAACACCGATAGACTCATCTTT. It is translated as CAFSDLLGDTNTDRLIF.

This clone was observed a handful of times. This DNA's translation differs at residue 4 from TCRdb's protein, which comes from a much larger clone; a read error is likely, and the protein shown is translated from the DNA. The rearrangement uses TRDV2 and TRDJ1; 9 bases align to TRDD3. CDR1 is GEAIGNYY, CDR2 EKD, per germline. The CDR3 is 21 amino acids. The CDR3 reads CACGTITGGPTTVAPTDKLIF. In DNA, the CDR3 is TGTGCCTGTGGCACCATTACTGGGGGACCCACAACGGTTGCCCCCACCGATAAACTCATCTTT.

About this clone: For this DNA, TCRdb reports the protein of a much larger clone, which diverges at residue 17, most likely from a read error; the protein presented here is translated directly from the DNA. The chain carries TRDV2 and TRDJ1, with TRDD3 matching over 12 bases. In germline, CDR1 is GEAIGNYY, CDR2 EKD. The CDR3 sequence is 19 residues long. The DNA of the CDR3 is TGTGCCTGTGACAGCGTACTGGGGGATACCTCCTCACGGGCCGATAAATTCATCTTT. Translation gives CACDSVLGDTSSRADKFIF.

This clone was seen many times. The chain recombines TRDV2 with TRDJ1; 8 nucleotides match TRDD3. V dropped 2 bases and J dropped 2; count of bases not matched to a gene: 3. This CDR3 contains 14 residues. Germline CDR1 reads GEAIGNYY; CDR2 reads EKD. In nucleotides, the CDR3 is TGTGCCTGTGACAGTTTGGGGGATACCGATAAACTCATCTTT. It is translated as CACDSLGDTDKLIF.

In the case of this clone: The TCRdb record carries a much larger clone's protein, which differs from this DNA's translation at residue 18; a read error is the likely cause, and the protein listed here is the DNA translation. The chain has TRDV2 and TRDJ1; the D is unclear. Germline-derived CDR1 and CDR2 are GEAIGNYY and EKD. The CDR3 has 20 residues. Here the CDR3 DNA reads TGTGCCTGTGACACCCTTAACTTCGGCCTTGGAGATTTGTACACCGATAAACCCATCTTT. Translating gives CACDTLNFGLGDLYTDKPIF.

Note on this clone: One base separates it from a far larger clone, so it is likely a read error. Other DNA sequences in the same sample also yield this CDR3. V and J are TRDV2 and TRDJ1, with D maybe TRDD3 (6 bases). The CDR3 is 19 amino acids. Looked up from germline, CDR1 is GEAIGNYY and CDR2 is EKD. Deletions cut 1 base from V and 2 bases from J, with 25 bases between. The CDR3 is CACDTITIGDVPGTDKLIF. In DNA, the CDR3 is TGTGCCTGTGACACAATTACGATCGGGGATGTTCCGGGGACCGATAAACTCATCTTT.

There are a few counts of this clone. The sample contains more than one DNA sequence encoding this CDR3. The V call is TRDV2, the J call TRDJ1; TRDD3 matches at 12 bases. Losses at the gene ends were 2 bases for V and 3 bases for J; bases not matched to a gene: 12. Germline V gene data show CDR1 as GEAIGNYY and CDR2 as EKD. The CDR3 contains 18 residues. Written as DNA, the CDR3 is TGTGCCTGTGACATGCTCTCTGGGGGATACGCGTTGGCCGATAAACTCATCTTT. Amino acids: CACDMLSGGYALADKLIF.